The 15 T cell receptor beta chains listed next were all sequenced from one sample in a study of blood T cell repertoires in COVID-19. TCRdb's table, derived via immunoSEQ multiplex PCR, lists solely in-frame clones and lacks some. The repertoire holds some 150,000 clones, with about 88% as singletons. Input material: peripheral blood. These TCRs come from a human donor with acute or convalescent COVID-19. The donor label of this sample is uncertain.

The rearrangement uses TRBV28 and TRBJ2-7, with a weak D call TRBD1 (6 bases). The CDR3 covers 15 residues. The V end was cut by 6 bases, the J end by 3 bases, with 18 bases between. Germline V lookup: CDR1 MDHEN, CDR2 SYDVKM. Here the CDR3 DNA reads TGTGCCAGCAGATCCCCCGGGGACACCTACTACGAGCAGTACTTC. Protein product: CASRSPGDTYYEQYF.

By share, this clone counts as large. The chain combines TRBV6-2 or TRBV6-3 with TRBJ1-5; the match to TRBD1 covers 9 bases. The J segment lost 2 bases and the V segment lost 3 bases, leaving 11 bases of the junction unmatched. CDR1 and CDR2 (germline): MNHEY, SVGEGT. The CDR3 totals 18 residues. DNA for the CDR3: TGTGCCAGCAGTTATCTGTGGACAGGGGATTATGGCAATCAGCCCCAGCATTTT. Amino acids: CASSYLWTGDYGNQPQHF.

The chain's CDR3 is CSASNSLTQYF. As DNA, the CDR3 is TGCAGTGCTTCTAATAGTTTGACGCAGTATTTT. The V call is TRBV20-1, the J call TRBJ2-3; D gene unclear. There are 11 residues in the CDR3. With 5 bases removed from V and 9 bases from J, the gap between germline ends came to 12 bases. Germline CDR1 reads DFQATT; CDR2 reads SNEGSKA (reference sequence).

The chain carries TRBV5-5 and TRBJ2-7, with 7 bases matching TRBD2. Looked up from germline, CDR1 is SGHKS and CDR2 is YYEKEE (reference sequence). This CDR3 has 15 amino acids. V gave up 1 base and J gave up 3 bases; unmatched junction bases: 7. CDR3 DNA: TGTGCCAGCAGCTTGAAGGGGAGGGGTAACTACGAGCAGTACGTC. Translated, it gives CASSLKGRGNYEQYV.

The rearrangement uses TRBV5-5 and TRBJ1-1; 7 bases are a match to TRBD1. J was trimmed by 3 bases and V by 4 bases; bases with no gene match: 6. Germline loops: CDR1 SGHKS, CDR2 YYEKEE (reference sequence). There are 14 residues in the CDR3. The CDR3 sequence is CASSKTGDHTEAFF. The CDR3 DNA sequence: TGTGCCAGCAGCAAAACAGGGGACCACACTGAAGCTTTCTTT. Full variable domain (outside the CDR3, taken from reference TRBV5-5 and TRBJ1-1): DAGVTQSPTHLIKTRGQQVTLRCSPISGHKSVSWYQQVLGQGPQFIFQYYEKEERGRGNFPDRFSARQFPNYSSELNVNALLLGDSALYLCASSKTGDHTEAFFGQGTRLTVV.

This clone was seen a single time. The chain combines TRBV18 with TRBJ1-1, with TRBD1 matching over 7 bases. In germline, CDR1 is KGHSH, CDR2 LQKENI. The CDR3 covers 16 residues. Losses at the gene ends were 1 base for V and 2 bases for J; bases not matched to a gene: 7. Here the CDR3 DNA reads TGTGCCAGCTCACCACAGTGGGACAGAAACAACACTGAAGCTTTCTTT. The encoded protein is CASSPQWDRNNTEAFF.

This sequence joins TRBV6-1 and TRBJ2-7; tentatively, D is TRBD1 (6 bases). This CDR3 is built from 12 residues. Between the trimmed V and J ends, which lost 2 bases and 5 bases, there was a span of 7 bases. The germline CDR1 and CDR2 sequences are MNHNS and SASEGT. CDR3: CASSEQGNEQYF. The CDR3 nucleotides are TGTGCCAGCAGTGAACAGGGGAACGAGCAGTACTTC.

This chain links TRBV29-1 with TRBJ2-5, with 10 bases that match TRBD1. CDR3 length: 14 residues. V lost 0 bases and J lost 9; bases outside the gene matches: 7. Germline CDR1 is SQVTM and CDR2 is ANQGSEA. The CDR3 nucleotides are TGCAGCGTTGAAGAATGGGACAGGGGTAGTCCCCAGTACTTC. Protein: CSVEEWDRGSPQYF.

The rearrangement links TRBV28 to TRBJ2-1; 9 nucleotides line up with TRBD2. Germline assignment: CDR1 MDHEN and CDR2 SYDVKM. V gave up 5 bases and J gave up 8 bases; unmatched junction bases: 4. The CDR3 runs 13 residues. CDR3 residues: CASSTGTSHEQFF. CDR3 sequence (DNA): TGTGCCAGCAGTACTGGGACTAGCCATGAGCAGTTCTTC.

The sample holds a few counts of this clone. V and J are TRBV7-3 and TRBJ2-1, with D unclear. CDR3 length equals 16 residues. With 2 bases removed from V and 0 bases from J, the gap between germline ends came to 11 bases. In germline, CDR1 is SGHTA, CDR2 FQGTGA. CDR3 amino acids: CASSLANFGSYNEQFF. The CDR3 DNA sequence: TGTGCCAGCAGCTTAGCGAACTTTGGCTCCTACAATGAGCAGTTCTTC.

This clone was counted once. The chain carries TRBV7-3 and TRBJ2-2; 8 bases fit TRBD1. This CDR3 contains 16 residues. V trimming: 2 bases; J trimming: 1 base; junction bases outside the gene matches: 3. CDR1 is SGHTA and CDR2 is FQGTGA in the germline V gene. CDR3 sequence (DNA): TGTGCCAGCAGCTTATTTGGGACAGGGAACACCGGGGAGCTGTTTTTT. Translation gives CASSLFGTGNTGELFF.

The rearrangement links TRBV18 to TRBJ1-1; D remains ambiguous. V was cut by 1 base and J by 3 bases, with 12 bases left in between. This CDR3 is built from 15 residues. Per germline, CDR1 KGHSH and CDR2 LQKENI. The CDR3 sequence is CASSPRQDWDTEAFF. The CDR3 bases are TGTGCCAGCTCACCACGTCAGGATTGGGACACTGAAGCTTTCTTT.

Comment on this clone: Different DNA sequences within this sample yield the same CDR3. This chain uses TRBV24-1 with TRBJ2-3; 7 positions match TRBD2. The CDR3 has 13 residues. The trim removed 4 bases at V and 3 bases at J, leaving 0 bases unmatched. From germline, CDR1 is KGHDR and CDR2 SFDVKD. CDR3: CATSEAGTDTQYF. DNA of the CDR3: TGTGCCACCAGTGAAGCGGGGACAGATACGCAGTATTTT.

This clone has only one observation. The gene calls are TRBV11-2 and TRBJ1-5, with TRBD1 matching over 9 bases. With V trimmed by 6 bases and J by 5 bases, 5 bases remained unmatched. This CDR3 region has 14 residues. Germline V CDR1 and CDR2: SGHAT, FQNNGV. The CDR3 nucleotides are TGTGCCAGCAGTCAGGACAGGGGAGATCAGCCCCAGCATTTT. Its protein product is CASSQDRGDQPQHF.

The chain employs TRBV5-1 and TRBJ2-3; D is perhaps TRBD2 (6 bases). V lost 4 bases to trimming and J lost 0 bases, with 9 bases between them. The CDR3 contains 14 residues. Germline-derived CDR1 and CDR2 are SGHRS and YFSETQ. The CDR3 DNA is TGCGCCAGCAGCGGCGGGGACAGCACAGATACGCAGTATTTT. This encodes CASSGGDSTDTQYF.